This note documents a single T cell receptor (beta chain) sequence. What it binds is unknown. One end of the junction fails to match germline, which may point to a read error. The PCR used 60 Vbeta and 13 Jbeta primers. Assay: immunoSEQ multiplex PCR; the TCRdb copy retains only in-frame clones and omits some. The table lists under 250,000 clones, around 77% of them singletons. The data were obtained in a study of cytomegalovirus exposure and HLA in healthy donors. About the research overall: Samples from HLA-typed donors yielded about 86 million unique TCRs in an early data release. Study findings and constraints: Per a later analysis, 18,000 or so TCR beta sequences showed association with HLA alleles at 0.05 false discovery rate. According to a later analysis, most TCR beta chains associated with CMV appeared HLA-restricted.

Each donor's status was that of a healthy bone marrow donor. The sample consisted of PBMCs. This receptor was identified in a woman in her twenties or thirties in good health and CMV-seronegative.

This chain's CDR3 is CSSSGVGGGFTEAFF. In nucleotides, the CDR3 is TGTTCCAGCAGCGGCGTAGGGGGGGGCTTCACTGAAGCTTTCTTT. The chain combines TRBV7-9 with TRBJ1-1; D possibly corresponds to TRBD1 (6 bases). Per the germline V gene, CDR1 is SEHNR and CDR2 is FQNEAQ (reference sequence). The CDR3 runs to 15 residues.